This note documents a single T cell receptor beta chain sequence. Its antigen is unknown. Here the CDR3 omits its conserved ending phenylalanine or tryptophan, so a read error is the likely source. The DNA is left out, because the CDR3 cannot be placed on it with certainty; the CDR3 is given as TCRdb lists it. TCR beta cDNA was reverse-transcribed from about 550 ng of total RNA. The reaction used a constant-region primer and ProtoScript II reverse transcriptase. Slightly modified ARM-PCR, run as three nested multiplex PCR rounds, produced the TCR beta libraries. Use of TRBV1-TRBV30 forward primers with a C-beta reverse primer characterized the first two PCR rounds, which lasted about 10 cycles each. TCRdb independently ran MiXCR on the multiplex PCR reads; one entry per CDR3 protein. The sample includes approximately 340,000 distinct CDR3 sequences, approximately 64% seen only once; the top ten take under 8.5%.

The study extracted blood RNA from unsorted whole blood and also extracted germline DNA. This sample is part of a study of tumor-infiltrating lymphocytes in primary liver carcinoma. The study, taken as a whole, reports: Tumor-adjacent and tumor-blood pairs shared a smaller degree of overlap than tumor region pairs.

The CDR3 is 13 residues long, ends included. The germline gives CDR1 SQVTM, CDR2 ANQGSEA. The chain is built from TRBV29-1 and TRBJ1-1. Material: peripheral blood. This TCR came from a man aged 35 to 55 with primary liver carcinoma and hepatitis B virus infection. The CDR3 protein is CSVERGLNTEALV.